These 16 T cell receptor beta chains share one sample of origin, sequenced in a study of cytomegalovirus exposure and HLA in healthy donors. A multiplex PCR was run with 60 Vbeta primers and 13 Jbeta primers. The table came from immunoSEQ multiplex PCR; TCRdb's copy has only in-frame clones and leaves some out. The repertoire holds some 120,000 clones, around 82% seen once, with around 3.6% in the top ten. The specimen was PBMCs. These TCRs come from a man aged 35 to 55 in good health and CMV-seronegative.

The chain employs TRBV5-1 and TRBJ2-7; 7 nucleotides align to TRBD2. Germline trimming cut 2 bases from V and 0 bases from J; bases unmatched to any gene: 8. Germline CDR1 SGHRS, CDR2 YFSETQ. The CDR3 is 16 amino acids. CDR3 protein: CASSLEERGTSYEQYF. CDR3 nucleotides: TGCGCCAGCAGCTTAGAGGAGCGGGGTACCTCCTACGAGCAGTACTTC.

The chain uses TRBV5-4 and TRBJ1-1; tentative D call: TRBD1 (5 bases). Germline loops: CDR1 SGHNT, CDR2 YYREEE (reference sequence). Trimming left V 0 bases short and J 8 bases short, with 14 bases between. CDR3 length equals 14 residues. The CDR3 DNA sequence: TGTGCCAGCAGCTTGGGTTTGGCAGGGCAGGAAGCTTTCTTT. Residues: CASSLGLAGQEAFF.

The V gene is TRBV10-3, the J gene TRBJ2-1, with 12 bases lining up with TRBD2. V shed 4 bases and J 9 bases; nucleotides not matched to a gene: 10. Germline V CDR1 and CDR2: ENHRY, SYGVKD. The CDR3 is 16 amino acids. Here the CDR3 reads CAISGPPSGGAGEQFF. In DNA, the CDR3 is TGTGCCATCAGTGGCCCCCCTAGCGGGGGGGCGGGTGAGCAGTTCTTC.

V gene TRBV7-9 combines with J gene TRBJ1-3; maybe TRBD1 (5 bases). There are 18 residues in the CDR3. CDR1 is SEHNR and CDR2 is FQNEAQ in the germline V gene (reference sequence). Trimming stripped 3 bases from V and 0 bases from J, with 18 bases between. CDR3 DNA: TGTGCCAGCAGCTTTTCTCCGGCAAGGGGAATCTCTGGAAACACCATATATTTT. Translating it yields CASSFSPARGISGNTIYF.

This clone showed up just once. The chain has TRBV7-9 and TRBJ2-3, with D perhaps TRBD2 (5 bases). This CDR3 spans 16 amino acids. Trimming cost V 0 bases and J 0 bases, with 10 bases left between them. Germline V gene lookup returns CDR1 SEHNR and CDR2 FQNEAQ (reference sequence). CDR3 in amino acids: CASSLALGGSTDTQYF. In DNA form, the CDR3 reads TGTGCCAGCAGCTTAGCGCTTGGCGGGAGCACAGATACGCAGTATTTT.

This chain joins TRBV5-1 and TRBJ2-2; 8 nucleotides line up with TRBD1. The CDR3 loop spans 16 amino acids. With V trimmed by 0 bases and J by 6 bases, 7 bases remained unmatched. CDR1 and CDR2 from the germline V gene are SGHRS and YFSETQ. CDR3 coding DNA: TGCGCCAGCAGCTTGGAGATAGCAGGGGGCCCCGGGGAGCTGTTTTTT. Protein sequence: CASSLEIAGGPGELFF.

CDR3 amino acids: CAISEGTGRGTDTQYF. The CDR3 DNA is TGTGCCATCAGTGAGGGGACAGGGAGGGGAACAGATACGCAGTATTTT. The V call is TRBV10-3, the J call TRBJ2-3, with 9 nucleotides matching TRBD1. Germline V lookup: CDR1 ENHRY, CDR2 SYGVKD. The V and J ends lost 2 bases and 3 bases, in that order; junction bases with no gene match: 6. The CDR3 runs to 16 residues.

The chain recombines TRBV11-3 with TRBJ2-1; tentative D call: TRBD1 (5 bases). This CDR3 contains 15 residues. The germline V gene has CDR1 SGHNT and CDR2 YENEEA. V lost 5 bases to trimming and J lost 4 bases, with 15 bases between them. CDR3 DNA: TGTGCCAGCAGCCCCGGTTACAGGTCATACAATGAGCAGTTCTTC. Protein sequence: CASSPGYRSYNEQFF.

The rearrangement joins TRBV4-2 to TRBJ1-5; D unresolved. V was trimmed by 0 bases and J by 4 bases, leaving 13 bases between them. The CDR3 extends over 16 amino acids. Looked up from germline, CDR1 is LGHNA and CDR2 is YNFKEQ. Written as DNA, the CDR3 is TGTGCCAGCAGCCAAGAAGGGAGAAACCCTAATCAGCCCCAGCATTTT. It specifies CASSQEGRNPNQPQHF.

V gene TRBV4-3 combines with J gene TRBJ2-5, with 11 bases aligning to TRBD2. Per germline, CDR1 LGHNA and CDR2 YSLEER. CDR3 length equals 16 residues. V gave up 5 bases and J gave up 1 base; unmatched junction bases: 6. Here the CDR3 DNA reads TGCGCCAGCAGCGTAACTAGCGGGGGTTTCCAAGAGACCCAGTACTTC. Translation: CASSVTSGGFQETQYF.

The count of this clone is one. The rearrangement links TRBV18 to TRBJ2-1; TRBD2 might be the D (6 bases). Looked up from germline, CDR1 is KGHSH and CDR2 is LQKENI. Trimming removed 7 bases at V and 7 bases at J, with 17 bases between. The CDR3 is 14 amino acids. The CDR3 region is CASWAGQSGNEQFF. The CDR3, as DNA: TGTGCCAGCTGGGCGGGGCAAAGTGGAAATGAGCAGTTCTTC.

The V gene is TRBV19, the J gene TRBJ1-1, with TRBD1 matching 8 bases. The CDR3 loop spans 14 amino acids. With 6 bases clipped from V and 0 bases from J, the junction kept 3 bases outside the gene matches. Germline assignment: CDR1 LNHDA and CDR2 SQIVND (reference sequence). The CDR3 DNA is TGTGCCAGTAGCCACAGGGGGATGAACACTGAAGCTTTCTTT. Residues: CASSHRGMNTEAFF.

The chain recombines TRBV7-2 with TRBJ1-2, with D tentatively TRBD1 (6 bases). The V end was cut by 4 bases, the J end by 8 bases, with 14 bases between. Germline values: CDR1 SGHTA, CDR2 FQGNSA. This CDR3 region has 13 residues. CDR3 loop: CASSSSGGWGYTF. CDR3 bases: TGTGCCAGCAGCTCCTCGGGGGGCTGGGGCTACACCTTC. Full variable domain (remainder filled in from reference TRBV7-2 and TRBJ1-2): GAGVSQSPSNKVTEKGKDVELRCDPISGHTALYWYRQSLGQGLEFLIYFQGNSAPDKSGLPSDRFSAERTGGSVSTLTIQRTQQEDSAVYLCASSSSGGWGYTFGSGTRLTVV.

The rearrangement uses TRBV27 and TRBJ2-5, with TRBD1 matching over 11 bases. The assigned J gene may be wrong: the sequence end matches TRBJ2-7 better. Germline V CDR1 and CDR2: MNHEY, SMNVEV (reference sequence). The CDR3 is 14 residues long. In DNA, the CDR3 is TGTGCCAGCAGTAGCGGGACAGGGGGTTACGAGCAGTACTTC. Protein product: CASSSGTGGYEQYF.

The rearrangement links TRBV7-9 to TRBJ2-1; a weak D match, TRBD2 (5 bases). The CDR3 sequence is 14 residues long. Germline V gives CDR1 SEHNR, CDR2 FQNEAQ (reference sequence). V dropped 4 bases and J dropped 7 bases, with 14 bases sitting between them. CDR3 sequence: CASSSPLEGNEQFF. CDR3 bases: TGTGCCAGCAGCTCTCCTCTAGAGGGAAATGAGCAGTTCTTC.

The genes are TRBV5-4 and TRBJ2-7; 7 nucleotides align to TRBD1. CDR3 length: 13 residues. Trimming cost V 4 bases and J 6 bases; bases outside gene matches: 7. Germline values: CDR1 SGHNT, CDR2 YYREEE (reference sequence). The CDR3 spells CASSLRGPAEQYF. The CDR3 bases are TGTGCCAGCAGCCTTAGGGGGCCAGCCGAGCAGTACTTC.